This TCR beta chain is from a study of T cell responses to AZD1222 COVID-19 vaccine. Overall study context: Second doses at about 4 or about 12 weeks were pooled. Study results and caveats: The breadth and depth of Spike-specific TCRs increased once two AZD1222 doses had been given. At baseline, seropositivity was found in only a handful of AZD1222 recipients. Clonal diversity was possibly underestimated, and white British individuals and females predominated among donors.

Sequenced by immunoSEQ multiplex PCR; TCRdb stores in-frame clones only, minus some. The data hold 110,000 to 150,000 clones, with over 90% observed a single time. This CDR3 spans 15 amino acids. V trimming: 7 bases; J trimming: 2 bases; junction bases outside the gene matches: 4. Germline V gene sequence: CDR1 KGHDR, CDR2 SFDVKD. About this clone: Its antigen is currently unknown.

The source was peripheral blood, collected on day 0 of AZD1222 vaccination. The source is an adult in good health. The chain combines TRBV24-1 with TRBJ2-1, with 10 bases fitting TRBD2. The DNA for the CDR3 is TGTGCCACCAGCCCTAGCGGGAGACCCTACAATGAGCAGTTCTTC. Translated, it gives CATSPSGRPYNEQFF.